Given below is one T cell receptor (beta chain) in context. Its antigen is unknown. Other DNA sequences in this sample translate to the same CDR3. The sample comes from a study of T cells in narcolepsy. General observations from the study: HCRT-specific and TRIB2-specific autoreactive clonotypes appeared among same-patient CSF and blood CD4+ clonotypes.

TCRdb's table, derived via immunoSEQ multiplex PCR, lists solely in-frame clones and lacks some. The data contain roughly 30,000 clones, around 87% of them seen just once; the ten biggest clones take up roughly 1%. The CDR3 runs to 13 residues. Germline lookup yields CDR1 PRHDT and CDR2 FYEKMQ (reference sequence). V was clipped by 2 bases and J by 4 bases, with 8 bases between them. The gene calls are TRBV13 and TRBJ1-2; D gene ambiguous. Sample: memory (CD45RA-) CD4+ T cells from blood. This clonotype was obtained from a human donor in good health. The CDR3 DNA is TGTGCCAGCAGCTTATACAGAGCCTATGGCTACACCTTC. Encoded protein: CASSLYRAYGYTF.